These 12 T cell receptor beta chains originate from one sample sequenced in a study of cytotoxic CD8 clonotypes in ibrutinib-treated CLL. TCRdb's table, derived via immunoSEQ multiplex PCR, lists solely in-frame clones and lacks some. Of approximately 320,000 clones in the sample, roughly 71% are singletons; the top ten hold roughly 6.8%. This material consisted of PBMCs, taken after 36 months of ibrutinib treatment. All receptors derive from a human donor with chronic lymphocytic leukemia.

The table lists this clone with a count of one. V gene TRBV7-8 combines with J gene TRBJ2-5; no reliable D call. CDR3 size: 13 residues. Trimming pared 5 bases from V and 2 bases from J, leaving 9 bases between. The V gene's germline CDR1 is SGHVS and CDR2 FQNEAQ. The CDR3 protein is CASSTPGQETQYF. As DNA, the CDR3 is TGTGCCAGCAGCACCCCGGGTCAAGAGACCCAGTACTTC.

This rearrangement joins TRBV11-2 to TRBJ2-1, with TRBD1 matching over 8 bases. Germline lookup yields CDR1 SGHAT and CDR2 FQNNGV. With 2 bases clipped from V and 8 bases from J, the junction kept 8 bases outside the gene matches. The CDR3 has 15 amino acids. The CDR3 DNA is TGTGCCAGCAGCTTAATCAGGGGGCGTCGGCATGAGCAGTTCTTC. The encoded protein is CASSLIRGRRHEQFF.

The chain uses TRBV5-1 and TRBJ2-5, with 7 bases lining up with TRBD1. This CDR3 is built from 14 residues. Germline values: CDR1 SGHRS, CDR2 YFSETQ. With 4 bases clipped from V and 3 bases from J, the junction kept 6 bases outside the gene matches. The CDR3 DNA reads as TGCGCCAGCAGCCTGGGACAGTTGAAAGAGACCCAGTACTTC. This sequence encodes CASSLGQLKETQYF.

This clone was picked up a small number of times. DNA for the CDR3: TGTGCCAGCAGTTTCCGTCGGGAGGGGATCTACGAGCAGTACTTC. Amino acid sequence: CASSFRREGIYEQYF. The chain recombines TRBV27 with TRBJ2-7; TRBD2 matches at 8 bases. The germline gives CDR1 MNHEY, CDR2 SMNVEV (reference sequence). The CDR3 has 15 residues. With V trimmed by 3 bases and J by 3 bases, 7 bases remained unmatched.

The chain combines TRBV28 with TRBJ2-3; D might be TRBD2 (6 bases). Germline V lookup: CDR1 MDHEN, CDR2 SYDVKM. Between the trimmed V and J ends, which lost 6 bases and 1 base, there was a span of 11 bases. The CDR3 sequence is 14 residues long. Written as DNA, the CDR3 is TGTGCCAGCAGATGGGAGGTGGGCACAGATACGCAGTATTTT. It encodes CASRWEVGTDTQYF.

The table lists this clone with a few counts. V usage is TRBV28 and J usage is TRBJ2-7; D not certain. V was pared by 1 base and J by 4 bases, with 8 bases between. The CDR3 covers 13 residues. The germline gives CDR1 MDHEN, CDR2 SYDVKM. CDR3 DNA: TGTGCCAGCAGTTTATCCCCCCCTTACGAGCAGTACTTC. Residues: CASSLSPPYEQYF.

This clone has only a few counts. The chain couples TRBV5-1 to TRBJ2-5; a weak D match, TRBD1 (5 bases). V lost 5 bases, J lost 1 base, and 15 bases lay in between. Germline V gene lookup returns CDR1 SGHRS and CDR2 YFSETQ. The CDR3 runs to 15 residues. The CDR3 sequence: CASRVQGSPQETQYF. The CDR3 region has the DNA TGCGCCAGCAGGGTCCAGGGCAGCCCCCAAGAGACCCAGTACTTC.

This chain uses TRBV5-1 with TRBJ2-5, with TRBD1 matching over 8 bases. The CDR3 spans 15 residues. The germline V gene has CDR1 SGHRS and CDR2 YFSETQ. V dropped 4 bases and J dropped 5; count of bases not matched to a gene: 10. The CDR3 region is CASSPRTGLGETQYF. The CDR3 DNA follows: TGCGCCAGCAGCCCAAGGACAGGGCTGGGGGAGACCCAGTACTTC.

For the CDR3, the DNA is TGCGCCAGCAGCCTCCGGGACAGGGGGAACAATGAGCAGTTCTTC. It translates to CASSLRDRGNNEQFF. The chain joins TRBV4-1 to TRBJ2-1; 11 nucleotides agree with TRBD1. This CDR3 has 15 residues. Trimming cost V 4 bases and J 5 bases; bases outside gene matches: 4. Looked up from germline, CDR1 is MGHRA and CDR2 is YSYEKL.

The chain has TRBV4-1 and TRBJ1-6, with D tentatively TRBD1 (5 bases). This CDR3 is 15 amino acids long. V lost 1 base to trimming and J lost 5 bases, with 9 bases between them. Germline assignment: CDR1 MGHRA and CDR2 YSYEKL. In nucleotides, the CDR3 is TGCGCCAGCAGCCAAGGGGACGGTAATAATTCACCCCTCCACTTT. Translation: CASSQGDGNNSPLHF.

The chain couples TRBV14 to TRBJ1-5; D may be TRBD1 (5 bases). This CDR3 is built from 14 residues. Germline loops: CDR1 SGHDN, CDR2 FVKESK. Deletions cut 5 bases from V and 1 base from J, with 9 bases between. In DNA form, the CDR3 reads TGTGCCAGCAGCAGCCGGGGCAGCAATCAGCCCCAGCATTTT. Translated, it gives CASSSRGSNQPQHF. Looking up the rest from reference TRBV14 and TRBJ1-5 gives the full variable domain: EAGVTQFPSHSVIEKGQTVTLRCDPISGHDNLYWYRRVMGKEIKFLLHFVKESKQDESGMPNNRFLAERTGGTYSTLKVQPAELEDSGVYFCASSSRGSNQPQHFGDGTRLSIL.

The chain uses TRBV6-6 and TRBJ1-1; 7 nucleotides align to TRBD1. V gave up 0 bases and J gave up 1 base; unmatched junction bases: 2. Per the germline V gene, CDR1 is MNHNY and CDR2 is SVGAGI (reference sequence). The length of the CDR3 is 15 residues. CDR3 in amino acids: CASSYSGQQNTEAFF. CDR3 DNA sequence: TGTGCCAGCAGTTACTCGGGACAGCAGAACACTGAAGCTTTCTTT.